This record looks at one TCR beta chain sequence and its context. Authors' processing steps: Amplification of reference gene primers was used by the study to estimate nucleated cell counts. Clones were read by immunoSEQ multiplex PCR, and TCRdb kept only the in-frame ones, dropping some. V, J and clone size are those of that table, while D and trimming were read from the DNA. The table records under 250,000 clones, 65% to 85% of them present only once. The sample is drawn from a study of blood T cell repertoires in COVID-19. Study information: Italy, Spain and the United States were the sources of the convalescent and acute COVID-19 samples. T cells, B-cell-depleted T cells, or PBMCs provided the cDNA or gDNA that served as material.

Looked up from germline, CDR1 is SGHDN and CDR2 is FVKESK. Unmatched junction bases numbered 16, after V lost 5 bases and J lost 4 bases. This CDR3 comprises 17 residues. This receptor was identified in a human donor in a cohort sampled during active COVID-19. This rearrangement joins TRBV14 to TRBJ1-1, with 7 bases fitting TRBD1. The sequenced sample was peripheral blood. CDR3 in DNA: TGTGCCAGCAGCTTCTTAGGGGGCAATTCGGAGAGCACTGAAGCTTTCTTT. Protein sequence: CASSFLGGNSESTEAFF.